This TCR beta chain was identified during a study of blood T cell repertoires in COVID-19. Across the study: The samples span acute and convalescent COVID-19 from the United States, Italy and Spain. In each case, the material was cDNA or gDNA derived from T cells, B-cell-depleted T cells, or PBMCs.

TCRdb keeps only in-frame clones here, not all; method: immunoSEQ multiplex PCR. The data contain 110,000 to 150,000 clones, roughly 80% of them seen just once; the ten biggest clones take up 6.2%. Everyone who took part was about 18 to 90 years old, and they came from about two dozen US areas. For recovered donors of Cohort 3, there were two negative PCRs, clearance, or symptom resolution. Germline V gives CDR1 WSHSY, CDR2 SAAADI. The CDR3 sequence is 16 residues long. J lost 8 bases, V lost 2 bases, and 6 bases had no gene match. Sequencing used PBMCs or T cells enriched from blood (not recorded which). The genes are TRBV10-2 and TRBJ1-6; 10 positions agree with TRBD1. This TCR came from a woman in her thirties or forties who had recovered from COVID-19. The chain's CDR3 is CASSEAPGTGDSPLHF. CDR3 DNA sequence: TGCGCCAGCAGTGAGGCCCCCGGGACAGGGGATTCACCCCTCCACTTT.